Following are 25 T cell receptor beta chains from one sample sequenced in a study of T cells expressing NK-cell markers. For each CDR3 protein, TCRdb gives one entry from its re-call of the 5' RACE reads, without DNA. This repertoire includes 550,000 to 600,000 distinct CDR3 sequences. The sample comprised blood T cells: a sorted CD56 or NKG2C T cell subset, CD4+ or CD8+ T cells, or bulk PBMC T cells (not recorded which). These receptors all come from a man aged 18-30 years in good health.

This chain connects TRBV12-3 or TRBV12-4 to TRBJ1-5; TCRdb reports TRBD1, a call that lacks DNA to check it against. The length of the CDR3 is 14 residues. The CDR3 is CASTSTGEVQPQHF.

V usage is TRBV29-1 and J usage is TRBJ2-1; no DNA is available, so the TRBD2 call from TCRdb remains unchecked. Germline V lookup: CDR1 SQVTM, CDR2 ANQGSEA. The CDR3 is made up of 15 amino acids. CDR3 region: CSVNSGRISYNEQFF.

The CDR3 here is CASSPDINTQYF. The chain has TRBV4-1 and TRBJ2-3. The CDR3 covers 12 residues. Germline V CDR1 and CDR2: MGHRA, YSYEKL.

This chain joins TRBV6-1 and TRBJ2-1; TCRdb lists TRBD1, though no DNA is available to test this call. Germline-derived CDR1 and CDR2 are MNHNS and SASEGT. This CDR3 has 16 amino acids. Here the CDR3 reads CASSPSGQVTYNEQFF.

The chain combines TRBV6-5 with TRBJ1-6; checking the TCRdb D call of TRBD1 is not possible without DNA. This CDR3 region has 15 residues. Germline CDR1 MNHEY, CDR2 SVGAGI. The CDR3 sequence is CASSSNEGAGSPLHF.

V usage is TRBV12-3 or TRBV12-4 and J usage is TRBJ2-3. The CDR3 is 13 residues long. The CDR3 protein is CASSLGLGDTQYF.

The chain recombines TRBV20-1 with TRBJ2-1; the TCRdb call, TRBD2, lacks DNA for checking. CDR1 and CDR2 from the germline V gene are DFQATT and SNEGSKA (reference sequence). The CDR3 runs to 13 residues. CDR3 sequence reads: CSATLGSSGEQFF.

CDR3 amino acids: CASSYSNSRNQPQHF. The chain is built from TRBV6-5 and TRBJ1-5. Germline CDR1 reads MNHEY; CDR2 reads SVGAGI. The CDR3 extends over 15 amino acids.

The rearrangement joins TRBV14 to TRBJ1-2. The CDR3 consists of 13 residues. Germline V lookup: CDR1 SGHDN, CDR2 FVKESK. The chain's CDR3 is CASSQVVGYGYTF. The full variable domain, rest sourced from reference TRBV14 and TRBJ1-2, is EAGVTQFPSHSVIEKGQTVTLRCDPISGHDNLYWYRRVMGKEIKFLLHFVKESKQDESGMPNNRFLAERTGGTYSTLKVQPAELEDSGVYFCASSQVVGYGYTFGSGTRLTVV.

CDR3 in amino acids: CASSLETGRRNSPLHF. V is TRBV11-2 and J is TRBJ1-6. The CDR3 sequence is 16 residues long. Germline V gene sequence: CDR1 SGHAT, CDR2 FQNNGV.

The V call is TRBV5-5, the J call TRBJ2-1; the D gene TCRdb calls, TRBD2, cannot be checked with no DNA. There are 15 residues in the CDR3. CDR1 and CDR2 (germline): SGHKS, YYEKEE (reference sequence). CDR3 amino acids: CASSLGEGTYNEQFF. Filled out from reference TRBV5-5 and TRBJ2-1, the complete variable domain reads DAGVTQSPTHLIKTRGQQVTLRCSPISGHKSVSWYQQVLGQGPQFIFQYYEKEERGRGNFPDRFSARQFPNYSSELNVNALLLGDSALYLCASSLGEGTYNEQFFGPGTRLTVL.

The rearrangement links TRBV12-3 or TRBV12-4 to TRBJ1-5; TCRdb proposes TRBD1, but this gene call is untestable without DNA. This CDR3 is 14 amino acids long. The CDR3: CATQGGGGGQPQHF.

This chain joins TRBV5-6 and TRBJ1-2. Germline V gene sequence: CDR1 SGHDT, CDR2 YYEEEE. This CDR3 has 13 amino acids. CDR3 protein: CASSLGPKVTYTF.

The chain carries TRBV5-1 and TRBJ2-1; TCRdb designates TRBD2, a call that cannot be tested without DNA. The CDR3 loop spans 16 amino acids. Germline V gives CDR1 SGHRS, CDR2 YFSETQ. The CDR3 is CASSSAATSLYNEQFF.

The V gene is TRBV28, the J gene TRBJ1-2; with no DNA, the TCRdb D assignment of TRBD1 cannot be verified. Germline assignment: CDR1 MDHEN and CDR2 SYDVKM. This CDR3 spans 13 amino acids. The CDR3 loop is CASRLTGIYGYTF.

This sequence joins TRBV12-3 or TRBV12-4 and TRBJ2-7. CDR3 length: 12 amino acids. The CDR3 here is CASHAATGEQYF.

The chain has TRBV20-1 and TRBJ1-5; as DNA is missing, the TRBD1 call by TCRdb cannot be tested. The CDR3 contains 14 residues. Per the germline V gene, CDR1 is DFQATT and CDR2 is SNEGSKA (reference sequence). The CDR3 spells CSAGARYEGQPQHF.

This chain joins TRBV11-2 and TRBJ2-2. Looked up from germline, CDR1 is SGHAT and CDR2 is FQNNGV. The CDR3 runs to 15 residues. The CDR3 reads CASSLVLRRTGELFF. Full variable domain (missing parts from reference TRBV11-2 and TRBJ2-2): EAGVAQSPRYKIIEKRQSVAFWCNPISGHATLYWYQQILGQGPKLLIQFQNNGVVDDSQLPKDRFSAERLKGVDSTLKIQPAKLEDSAVYLCASSLVLRRTGELFFGEGSRLTVL.

The chain joins TRBV20-1 to TRBJ1-5. CDR3 length equals 13 residues. Germline values: CDR1 DFQATT, CDR2 SNEGSKA (reference sequence). CDR3 residues: CSASAVSNQPQHF.

J is TRBJ1-3 and V is TRBV7-8. CDR1 is SGHVS and CDR2 is FQNEAQ in the germline V gene. CDR3 length: 16 amino acids. CDR3 protein: CASSLARSTGGNTIYF.

The rearrangement uses TRBV5-1 and TRBJ1-1; TCRdb's assignment of TRBD1 cannot be checked, as there is no DNA. Germline V gives CDR1 SGHRS, CDR2 YFSETQ. This CDR3 contains 13 residues. The CDR3 region is CASSPDRLTEAFF.

The gene calls are TRBV7-9 and TRBJ2-7; TCRdb proposes TRBD1, but this gene call is untestable without DNA. CDR3 size: 13 residues. The germline V gene encodes CDR1 SEHNR and CDR2 FQNEAQ (reference sequence). Here the CDR3 reads CASSPGGTQEQYF. The full variable domain, in which reference TRBV7-9 and TRBJ2-7 provide the parts outside the CDR3, is DTGVSQNPRHKITKRGQNVTFRCDPISEHNRLYWYRQTLGQGPEFLTYFQNEAQLEKSRLLSDRFSAERPKGSFSTLEIQRTEQGDSAMYLCASSPGGTQEQYFGPGTRLTVT.

The rearrangement uses TRBV5-8 and TRBJ2-1; as DNA is missing, the TRBD1 call by TCRdb cannot be tested. CDR3 length equals 16 residues. Germline V lookup: CDR1 SGHTS, CDR2 YDEGEE. The CDR3 sequence is CASSLIFTGTFNEQFF.

The J gene is TRBJ2-1, the V gene TRBV11-1; TCRdb selects TRBD2, and the lack of DNA leaves this call unchecked. CDR1 and CDR2 (germline): SGHAT, FQDESV (reference sequence). The CDR3 sequence is 14 residues long. CDR3 region: CASSPPGRAGEQFF.

V and J are TRBV7-2 and TRBJ2-3; no DNA is available, so the TRBD2 call from TCRdb remains unchecked. This CDR3 comprises 16 residues. Germline assignment: CDR1 SGHTA and CDR2 FQGNSA. CDR3 residues: CASSPGVAEGRNTQYF.